This record concerns one TCR beta chain sequence. Its target is not known. Germline loops: CDR1 LGHNA, CDR2 YNFKEQ. The CDR3 consists of 17 residues. V lost 1 base, J lost 7 bases, and 13 bases stayed unmatched. This sample was included in a study of cytomegalovirus exposure and HLA in healthy donors. Notes on the study in general: In a later analysis, at a false discovery rate of 0.05, fewer than 20,000 TCR beta sequences matched HLA alleles. Information on immune exposure was restricted to one variable (CMV serostatus). By a later analysis, the bulk of CMV-associated TCR beta chains appeared HLA-restricted.

PCR was performed using 60 Vbeta and 13 Jbeta primers. TCRdb keeps only in-frame clones here, not all; method: immunoSEQ multiplex PCR. The sample has 100,000 to 150,000 clones, 15% to 20% seen once; the top ten hold less than 3.5%. The TCR was taken from a female donor in good health and CMV-seropositive. Material: PBMCs. V gene TRBV4-2 combines with J gene TRBJ2-3; TRBD2 matches at 8 bases. CDR3 sequence reads: CASSQADRGGQGNTQYF. CDR3 nucleotide sequence: TGTGCCAGCAGCCAAGCCGATCGGGGGGGCCAAGGAAATACGCAGTATTTT.